Presented here are 16 T cell receptor beta chains from one specimen sequenced in a study of blood T cell repertoires in COVID-19 (TCRdb year 2020). To prepare the library, the immunoSEQ multiplex PCR assay was applied. Entries here come from immuneACCESS through TCRdb and include only in-frame sequences with V and J called. Some clones fail to appear in such tables; in the studies checked, an unresolved V gene covers under half of the shortfall, and the cause of the remainder is unknown. For this sample the table gives some 97,000 clones, of which approximately 86% were detected only once. The ten most abundant clones make up 2% to 3% of the sample. Sequenced material: PBMCs or T cells enriched from blood (not recorded which). These TCRs come from a woman aged 45-65 years who had recovered from COVID-19.

The CDR3 here is CASSLDGRGRGNNEQFF. CDR3 nucleotide sequence: TGTGCCAGCAGCTTAGATGGTCGCGGGCGCGGCAACAATGAGCAGTTCTTC. The V call is TRBV11-3, the J call TRBJ2-1; possible D gene TRBD2, 5 bases. V lost 0 bases to trimming and J lost 5 bases, with 17 bases between them. The CDR3 totals 17 residues. In germline, CDR1 is SGHNT, CDR2 YENEEA.

The chain has TRBV13 and TRBJ1-2; D remains ambiguous. Germline CDR1 and CDR2: PRHDT and FYEKMQ (reference sequence). Trimming cost V 1 base and J 9 bases, with 12 bases left between them. The CDR3 is 13 residues long. CDR3 residues: CASSLDQEASYTF. CDR3 DNA: TGTGCCAGCAGCTTAGACCAAGAGGCGAGCTACACCTTC.

This chain connects TRBV7-3 to TRBJ2-5, with 7 bases aligning to TRBD1. Germline CDR1 reads SGHTA; CDR2 reads FQGTGA. CDR3 length: 15 residues. V trimming: 3 bases; J trimming: 5 bases; junction bases outside the gene matches: 9. The CDR3, as DNA: TGTGCCAGCAGCTTGGCAGGGGGAGTGATTGAGACCCAGTACTTC. Translated: CASSLAGGVIETQYF.

This clone has only a few counts. This chain connects TRBV19 to TRBJ2-6; TRBD1 is a possible D gene (6 bases). Looked up from germline, CDR1 is LNHDA and CDR2 is SQIVND (reference sequence). The length of the CDR3 is 15 residues. The V end lost 8 bases, the J end lost 1 base, and 12 bases lay between the germline ends. CDR3 nucleotide sequence: TGTGCCAGTTTTTTACAGGGTTCTGGGGCCAACGTCCTGACTTTC. This translates into CASFLQGSGANVLTF.

This chain joins TRBV25-1 and TRBJ1-1; D not certain. Germline V gene sequence: CDR1 MGHDK, CDR2 SYGVNS. The CDR3 sequence is 14 residues long. Trimming left V 4 bases short and J 1 base short, with 10 bases between. The CDR3 DNA sequence: TGTGCCAGCAGTGTTGGCGGGAAGAACACTGAAGCTTTCTTT. This encodes CASSVGGKNTEAFF.

This chain joins TRBV19 and TRBJ1-1, with D perhaps matching TRBD1 (5 bases). V shed 3 bases and J shed 1 base, with 12 bases lying between them. The CDR3 is 15 residues long. The germline V gene has CDR1 LNHDA and CDR2 SQIVND (reference sequence). This CDR3 is CASSIQGSGNTEAFF. The CDR3 coding sequence is TGTGCCAGTAGTATCCAGGGTTCGGGGAACACTGAAGCTTTCTTT.

The chain employs TRBV24-1 and TRBJ2-6, with 12 positions matching TRBD1. This CDR3 comprises 16 residues. V shed 9 bases and J 2 bases; nucleotides not matched to a gene: 4. The germline CDR1 and CDR2 sequences are KGHDR and SFDVKD. CDR3 protein: CATGTGGLPGANVLTF. The CDR3 coding sequence is TGTGCCACCGGGACAGGGGGCCTCCCTGGGGCCAACGTCCTGACTTTC.

V is TRBV10-3 and J is TRBJ1-5, with 7 bases matching TRBD1. In germline, CDR1 is ENHRY, CDR2 SYGVKD. The CDR3 has 13 amino acids. V lost 10 bases to trimming and J lost 3 bases; unmatched junction nucleotides: 6. The CDR3 reads CATTGQPNQPQHF. The CDR3 bases are TGTGCCACAACGGGACAGCCCAATCAGCCCCAGCATTTT.

The rearrangement uses TRBV27 and TRBJ2-2; TRBD1 matches 9 bases. Germline V gene data show CDR1 as MNHEY and CDR2 as SMNVEV (reference sequence). The ends lost 10 bases at V and 5 bases at J; junction bases unmatched: 8. The CDR3 sequence is 14 residues long. The CDR3 is CAIGEQGATGELFF. The CDR3 nucleotides are TGTGCCATTGGGGAACAGGGGGCGACCGGGGAGCTGTTTTTT.

This chain links TRBV28 with TRBJ2-3, with TRBD1 matching 9 bases. CDR1 is MDHEN and CDR2 is SYDVKM in the germline V gene. This CDR3 is 15 amino acids long. Losses at the gene ends were 3 bases for V and 2 bases for J; bases not matched to a gene: 3. CDR3 nucleotides: TGTGCCAGCAGTTTTGGGACAGGGAACACAGATACGCAGTATTTT. It translates to CASSFGTGNTDTQYF.

The chain uses TRBV27 and TRBJ2-1, with TRBD2 matching 12 bases. Looked up from germline, CDR1 is MNHEY and CDR2 is SMNVEV (reference sequence). The ends lost 5 bases at V and 1 base at J; junction bases unmatched: 3. CDR3 size: 16 residues. CDR3: CASSQTSGGSYNEQFF. Written as DNA, the CDR3 is TGTGCCAGCAGTCAAACTAGCGGGGGGTCCTACAATGAGCAGTTCTTC.

By sample fraction, this clone is medium-sized. J is TRBJ1-1 and V is TRBV29-1; 9 bases line up with TRBD1. V was clipped by 4 bases and J by 8 bases; unmatched bases: 2. This CDR3 has 11 residues. In germline, CDR1 is SQVTM, CDR2 ANQGSEA. The CDR3 DNA reads TGCAGCGTTGGGACAGGGGACGAAGCTTTCTTT. This sequence encodes CSVGTGDEAFF.

This clone was detected a few times. The chain joins TRBV3-1 (or the pseudogene TRBV3-2) to TRBJ2-5; TRBD1 aligns across 7 bases. The V gene end was trimmed by 1 base and the J gene end by 5 bases; junction bases not matched to a gene: 10. CDR3 length equals 16 residues. The germline V gene has CDR1 LGHDT and CDR2 YNNKEL (reference sequence). This CDR3 reads CASSQVGGPRKETQYF. CDR3 bases: TGTGCCAGCAGCCAAGTAGGGGGCCCTCGGAAGGAGACCCAGTACTTC.

The chain carries TRBV19 and TRBJ2-1; 8 bases fit TRBD1. This CDR3 contains 15 residues. V was clipped by 7 bases and J by 8 bases; unmatched bases: 13. Germline V gene data show CDR1 as LNHDA and CDR2 as SQIVND (reference sequence). The chain's CDR3 is CASIPTTRGRDEQFF. Written as DNA, the CDR3 is TGTGCCAGTATCCCCACGACCAGGGGGCGGGATGAGCAGTTCTTC. Full variable domain (rest looked up from reference TRBV19 and TRBJ2-1): DGGITQSPKYLFRKEGQNVTLSCEQNLNHDAMYWYRQDPGQGLRLIYYSQIVNDFQKGDIAEGYSVSREKKESFPLTVTSAQKNPTAFYLCASIPTTRGRDEQFFGPGTRLTVL.

V usage is TRBV7-6 and J usage is TRBJ2-6, with TRBD1 as a possible D gene (5 bases). The germline V gene encodes CDR1 SGHVS and CDR2 FNYEAQ. The CDR3 spans 15 residues. V lost 3 bases, J lost 2 bases, and 8 bases lay in between. CDR3 nucleotide sequence: TGTGCCAGCAGCTTGGGGCCCCCTGGGGCCAACGTCCTGACTTTC. This translates into CASSLGPPGANVLTF.

CDR3 in DNA: TGTGCCAGCAGCCGCCCCTTGGGGGCCGGTGGCTACACCTTC. Translating gives CASSRPLGAGGYTF. The chain uses TRBV3-1 (or the pseudogene TRBV3-2) and TRBJ1-2; D is perhaps TRBD1 (6 bases). V lost 4 bases and J 7 bases, leaving 16 bases between the germline ends. Germline CDR1 reads LGHDT; CDR2 reads YNNKEL (reference sequence). The CDR3 totals 14 residues.